This T cell receptor beta chain came from a study of cytomegalovirus exposure and HLA in healthy donors. Across the whole study: From donors who were HLA-typed, an early data release held around 85 million unique TCRs.

The CDR3 has 14 amino acids. V lost 4 bases and J lost 6, with 14 bases in between. The germline V gene has CDR1 SGHTA and CDR2 FQGNSA. The PCR ran on 60 Vbeta and 13 Jbeta primers. Produced via immunoSEQ multiplex PCR; TCRdb's table is partial and in-frame only. The sample records about 52,000 clones, 60% to 75% being singletons. The sequence was collected from a woman in her 50s in good health and CMV-seronegative. The sequenced material came from PBMCs. V gene TRBV7-2 combines with J gene TRBJ2-3; D not resolved. In nucleotides, the CDR3 is TGTGCCAGCAGCTCTAGTACATTCGGGGATACGCAGTATTTT. Amino acid sequence: CASSSSTFGDTQYF.